Following are 8 T cell receptor beta chains from one sample sequenced in a study of blood T cell repertoires in COVID-19 (dated by TCRdb to 2018 to 2020). Library method: the immunoSEQ multiplex PCR assay. The source is immuneACCESS, and TCRdb retained only in-frame sequences with V and J called. Part of the clones is not carried over; for the studies checked, unresolved V genes explain less than half of this, and the remainder is unexplained. The sample includes roughly 80,000 clones, with about 86% observed a single time. The ten largest clones capture approximately 17% of the sample. Source material: peripheral blood. Receptors were obtained from an older woman with acute or convalescent COVID-19.

V is TRBV4-1 and J is TRBJ1-5; tentative D call: TRBD1 (6 bases). V was pared by 4 bases and J by 7 bases, with 14 bases between. Germline V gives CDR1 MGHRA, CDR2 YSYEKL. The CDR3 sequence is 14 residues long. The CDR3 DNA sequence: TGCGCCAGCAGCCCCGCGGGGGCCGGGCAGCCCCAGCATTTT. Protein: CASSPAGAGQPQHF.

V usage is TRBV3-1 (or the pseudogene TRBV3-2) and J usage is TRBJ1-4, with 8 nucleotides matching TRBD1. This CDR3 has 19 residues. J gave up 7 bases and V 0 bases, and 16 bases lay outside the gene matches. Germline V lookup: CDR1 LGHDT, CDR2 YNNKEL (reference sequence). In nucleotides, the CDR3 is TGTGCCAGCAGCCAAGATTTGAGAGGCAGGGGGCGTCGTGGTGAAAAACTGTTTTTT. It is translated as CASSQDLRGRGRRGEKLFF.

J is TRBJ1-4 and V is TRBV7-2; the D gene is possibly TRBD1 (5 bases). From germline, CDR1 is SGHTA and CDR2 FQGNSA. The germline V and J ends were trimmed by 1 base and 10 bases, with 13 bases remaining between them. CDR3 length: 14 residues. CDR3 region: CASSLEGYSGKLFF. DNA of the CDR3: TGTGCCAGCAGCTTAGAGGGGTACTCGGGAAAACTGTTTTTT.

This clone was picked up a small number of times. This chain connects TRBV5-1 to TRBJ2-1, with 11 bases identical to TRBD2. With V trimmed by 4 bases and J by 0 bases, 3 bases remained unmatched. Germline V lookup: CDR1 SGHRS, CDR2 YFSETQ. The CDR3 has 16 residues. CDR3 sequence (DNA): TGCGCCAGCAGCCTGGGACTAGCGGCCTCCTACAATGAGCAGTTCTTC. Protein sequence: CASSLGLAASYNEQFF.

The chain combines TRBV19 with TRBJ1-6; TRBD1 matches at 8 bases. This CDR3 has 14 amino acids. Germline trimming cut 5 bases from V and 5 bases from J; bases unmatched to any gene: 2. Germline V gives CDR1 LNHDA, CDR2 SQIVND (reference sequence). CDR3 residues: CASSGQGNNSPLHF. CDR3 nucleotides: TGTGCCAGTAGTGGACAGGGAAATAATTCACCCCTCCACTTT.

Here the CDR3 DNA reads TGTGCCAGCAGCAAGGTAAAGAAACCCCCAGAGGGCGAGCAGTACTTC. Its translation is CASSKVKKPPEGEQYF. The J gene is TRBJ2-7, the V gene TRBV21-1; whether TRBD2, the table's D call, matches the DNA was not checked. TRBV21-1 is a pseudogene. The CDR3 length is 16 residues.

The gene calls are TRBV27 and TRBJ1-5; D is unresolved. Germline assignment: CDR1 MNHEY and CDR2 SMNVEV (reference sequence). The CDR3 has 12 residues. The V end lost 3 bases, the J end lost 4 bases, and 4 bases lay between the germline ends. CDR3 protein: CASSFQNQPQHF. In DNA, the CDR3 is TGTGCCAGCAGTTTCCAGAATCAGCCCCAGCATTTT.

With regard to this clone: The junction shows a germline mismatch at one end, possibly a read error. The genes are TRBV7-7 and TRBJ2-1; no clear D. The CDR3 is 13 residues long. The germline V gene encodes CDR1 SSHAT and CDR2 FNYEAQ (reference sequence). In nucleotides, the CDR3 is TGTGCTAGCAGCTTAGTACAGCCCCATGAGCAGTTCTTC. Amino acid sequence: CASSLVQPHEQFF. Full variable domain (outside the CDR3, taken from reference TRBV7-7 and TRBJ2-1): GAGVSQSPRYKVTKRGQDVTLRCDPISSHATLYWYQQALGQGPEFLTYFNYEAQPDKSGLPSDRFSAERPEGSISTLTIQRTEQRDSAMYRCASSLVQPHEQFFGPGTRLTVL.